The 29 T cell receptor beta chains listed next were all sequenced from one sample in a study of shared clonotypes between healthy human individuals. Clones were sequenced by immunoSEQ multiplex PCR, and TCRdb holds only the in-frame ones, with some missing. The sample includes 400,000 to 500,000 clones, 76% of them seen just once. Source material: PBMCs. The receptors shown here come from a woman in her 40s in good health. Some clones in this sample may be carry-over from other donors' samples.

This clone was seen only a few times. The rearrangement uses TRBV6-5 and TRBJ2-7; 9 positions agree with TRBD2. V lost 6 bases, J lost 2 bases, and 5 bases stayed unmatched. The CDR3 consists of 14 residues. Germline CDR1 is MNHEY and CDR2 is SVGAGI. In DNA, the CDR3 is TGTGCCAGCAGCCGACTAGCGGTCCCCTACGAGCAGTACTTC. Amino acid sequence: CASSRLAVPYEQYF.

The chain employs TRBV7-2 and TRBJ2-7; D may correspond to TRBD1 or TRBD2 (5 bases each). Looked up from germline, CDR1 is SGHTA and CDR2 is FQGNSA. The CDR3 sequence is 12 residues long. Trimming removed 3 bases from V and 9 bases from J, with 12 bases in between. The CDR3 bases are TGTGCCAGCAGCTTCGGGGCTGAGGGGCAGTACTTC. This sequence encodes CASSFGAEGQYF.

The chain has TRBV7-7 and TRBJ2-2; no definite D call. There are 14 residues in the CDR3. V was pared by 5 bases and J by 1 base, with 8 bases between. Per germline, CDR1 SSHAT and CDR2 FNYEAQ (reference sequence). CDR3 amino acids: CASSQTWNTGELFF. The CDR3 DNA sequence: TGTGCCAGCAGCCAAACTTGGAACACCGGGGAGCTGTTTTTT.

CDR3 amino acids: CAGGTSPDGANVLTF. CDR3 sequence (DNA): TGTGCCGGCGGGACTAGCCCTGACGGGGCCAACGTCCTGACTTTC. The chain joins TRBV30 to TRBJ2-6; 9 bases agree with TRBD2. The J segment lost 4 bases and the V segment lost 8 bases, leaving 9 bases of the junction unmatched. Germline V gives CDR1 GTSNPN, CDR2 SVGIG (reference sequence). CDR3 length equals 15 residues.

V is TRBV10-3 and J is TRBJ2-7; D is tentatively TRBD1 or TRBD2 (6 bases each). Germline CDR1 is ENHRY and CDR2 is SYGVKD. V lost 0 bases and J lost 2, with 14 bases in between. This CDR3 is 16 amino acids long. The CDR3 is CAISESTGAITYEQYF. The DNA for the CDR3 is TGTGCCATCAGTGAGTCGACGGGGGCGATAACCTACGAGCAGTACTTC.

The V and J genes are TRBV6-1 and TRBJ2-5, with TRBD2 identical over 10 bases. CDR3 size: 16 residues. Germline CDR1 MNHNS, CDR2 SASEGT. The ends lost 3 bases at V and 5 bases at J; junction bases unmatched: 9. CDR3 residues: CASSDKASGGWETQYF. In DNA, the CDR3 is TGTGCCAGCAGTGATAAGGCTAGCGGGGGTTGGGAGACCCAGTACTTC.

The rearrangement joins TRBV7-3 to TRBJ2-4, with D unclear. The CDR3 loop spans 15 amino acids. Germline V CDR1 and CDR2: SGHTA, FQGTGA. Trimming stripped 1 base from V and 0 bases from J, with 7 bases between. The CDR3 region is CASSLIGAAKNIQYF. The CDR3 DNA is TGTGCCAGCAGCTTAATAGGAGCAGCCAAAAACATTCAGTACTTC.

A word on this clone: The sample carries other DNA sequences with the same CDR3. The chain couples TRBV5-1 to TRBJ2-3; TRBD2 matches 7 bases. The CDR3 extends over 14 amino acids. V was clipped by 4 bases and J by 2 bases; unmatched bases: 4. The germline CDR1 and CDR2 sequences are SGHRS and YFSETQ. Here the CDR3 DNA reads TGCGCCAGCAGCCCGGGGGGTCTCACAGATACGCAGTATTTT. The encoded protein is CASSPGGLTDTQYF.

V and J are TRBV30 and TRBJ2-3; D is tentatively TRBD1 or TRBD2 (5 bases each). The germline V and J ends were trimmed by 0 bases and 4 bases, with 14 bases remaining between them. Germline CDR1 and CDR2: GTSNPN and SVGIG (reference sequence). CDR3 length equals 15 residues. The DNA of the CDR3 is TGTGCCTGGAGTGTAGGGGACCGAGATGCAGATACGCAGTATTTT. It codes for CAWSVGDRDADTQYF.

This clone showed up many times. The genes are TRBV5-1 and TRBJ2-5; D is perhaps TRBD1 or TRBD2 (6 bases each). The CDR3 sequence is 14 residues long. From germline, CDR1 is SGHRS and CDR2 YFSETQ. V shed 3 bases and J shed 3 bases, with 12 bases lying between them. CDR3 sequence reads: CASSSAGGEETQYF. CDR3 in DNA: TGCGCCAGCAGCTCAGCCGGGGGCGAAGAGACCCAGTACTTC.

J is TRBJ1-4 and V is TRBV19; 7 bases match TRBD1. CDR3 length: 16 amino acids. CDR1 is LNHDA and CDR2 is SQIVND in the germline V gene (reference sequence). The V and J ends lost 6 bases and 0 bases, in that order; junction bases with no gene match: 7. The CDR3 loop is CASRGQPHATNEKLFF. The CDR3 DNA reads as TGTGCCAGTAGGGGACAGCCTCATGCAACTAATGAAAAACTGTTTTTT.

The chain is built from TRBV21-1 and TRBJ2-3; the DNA was not used to check the table's D call, TRBD2. TRBV21-1 is reported as a pseudogene. The CDR3 has 16 residues. CDR3 in DNA: TGTGCCAGCAGCAAAGCACAGCGGGAGGTCTCAGATACGCAGTATTTT. Translated, it gives CASSKAQREVSDTQYF.

The chain couples TRBV11-2 to TRBJ2-2; 10 bases line up with TRBD2. CDR1 and CDR2 (germline): SGHAT, FQNNGV. V gave up 4 bases and J gave up 5 bases; unmatched junction bases: 4. CDR3 size: 15 residues. The DNA for the CDR3 is TGTGCCAGCAGCTCTAGCGGGAGCGATACCGGGGAGCTGTTTTTT. It is translated as CASSSSGSDTGELFF.

This clone was seen only a few times. The chain couples TRBV11-3 to TRBJ2-7, with D uncertain. Looked up from germline, CDR1 is SGHNT and CDR2 is YENEEA. This CDR3 has 13 residues. Trimming took 5 bases from V and 6 from J, leaving 14 bases between them. Here the CDR3 DNA reads TGTGCCAGCAGCCCACCGTCGTCCGCCGAGCAGTACTTC. Its protein is CASSPPSSAEQYF.

The gene calls are TRBV9 and TRBJ2-1, with a tentative D call TRBD2 (6 bases). CDR1 and CDR2 from the germline V gene are SGDLS and YYNGEE. This CDR3 spans 15 amino acids. V was cut by 4 bases and J by 3 bases, with 14 bases left in between. The CDR3 DNA is TGTGCCAGCAGCACTAGCCAACCCAACTACAATGAGCAGTTCTTC. This encodes CASSTSQPNYNEQFF.

As for this clone: The same CDR3 is also encoded by other DNA sequences in this sample. This rearrangement joins TRBV5-5 to TRBJ1-5; D possibly corresponds to TRBD1 (5 bases). CDR3 size: 12 residues. CDR1 and CDR2 from the germline V gene are SGHKS and YYEKEE (reference sequence). V lost 4 bases and J 7 bases, leaving 9 bases between the germline ends. Here the CDR3 DNA reads TGTGCCAGCAGCCTGGAGGGGCAGCCCCAGCATTTT. Translated, it gives CASSLEGQPQHF.

As concerns this clone: A read error is likely here: a far larger clone is one base away. The same CDR3 is also encoded by other DNA sequences in this sample. This chain links TRBV30 with TRBJ2-7, with 8 bases that match TRBD1. The CDR3 extends over 16 amino acids. Germline V lookup: CDR1 GTSNPN, CDR2 SVGIG (reference sequence). CDR3 loop: CAWSALTGVYSYEQYF. The CDR3 DNA sequence: TGTGCCTGGAGTGCCTTGACAGGGGTCTACTCCTATGAGCAGTACTTC.

Comment on this clone: Other DNA sequences in the sample encode the same CDR3. CDR3 region: CSAQPGLRSEQYF. The CDR3 DNA is TGCAGCGCCCAACCGGGGCTGAGAAGCGAGCAGTACTTC. This chain uses TRBV29-1 with TRBJ2-7; the D gene could be TRBD1 or TRBD2 (5 bases each). CDR1 SQVTM and CDR2 ANQGSEA come from the germline V gene. This CDR3 has 13 amino acids. V gave up 7 bases and J gave up 6 bases, with 19 bases separating them.

There are many counts of this clone. The same CDR3 is also encoded by other DNA sequences in this sample. This sequence joins TRBV4-1 and TRBJ1-5; unclear D gene. With 0 bases removed from V and 1 base from J, the gap between germline ends came to 10 bases. From germline, CDR1 is MGHRA and CDR2 YSYEKL. This CDR3 is built from 16 residues. CDR3 region: CASSQDGGWSNQPQHF. DNA for the CDR3: TGCGCCAGCAGCCAAGATGGAGGTTGGAGCAATCAGCCCCAGCATTTT.

This chain links TRBV7-2 with TRBJ1-5, with D hard to call. Germline V gives CDR1 SGHTA, CDR2 FQGNSA. CDR3 length equals 13 residues. The V and J ends lost 5 bases and 4 bases respectively, with 9 bases between them. The CDR3 sequence is CASSPGVNQPQHF. CDR3 DNA sequence: TGTGCCAGCAGCCCCGGGGTGAATCAGCCCCAGCATTTT. The complete variable domain, with remaining parts taken from reference TRBV7-2 and TRBJ1-5, reads GAGVSQSPSNKVTEKGKDVELRCDPISGHTALYWYRQSLGQGLEFLIYFQGNSAPDKSGLPSDRFSAERTGGSVSTLTIQRTQQEDSAVYLCASSPGVNQPQHFGDGTRLSIL.

CDR3 sequence (DNA): TGTGCCAGCAGTACAGGACTAGCGGGAGGGCCCCAGTTCTTC. Protein sequence: CASSTGLAGGPQFF. The chain has TRBV6-1 and TRBJ2-1, with 15 bases identical to TRBD2. Germline CDR1 and CDR2: MNHNS and SASEGT. V trimming: 5 bases; J trimming: 13 bases; junction bases outside the gene matches: 6. There are 14 residues in the CDR3.

The gene calls are TRBV6-6 and TRBJ2-7, with 8 bases identical to TRBD1. Trimming cost V 0 bases and J 3 bases; bases outside gene matches: 7. CDR3 size: 16 residues. CDR1 is MNHNY and CDR2 is SVGAGI in the germline V gene (reference sequence). CDR3: CASSYSSGGANYEQYF. CDR3 nucleotide sequence: TGTGCCAGCAGTTACTCATCAGGGGGCGCAAACTACGAGCAGTACTTC.

The V call is TRBV7-9, the J call TRBJ2-1, with 9 bases that match TRBD2. The CDR3 has 15 residues. Trimming took 7 bases from V and 5 from J; bases not matched to a gene: 9. Germline V gene sequence: CDR1 SEHNR, CDR2 FQNEAQ (reference sequence). The CDR3 reads CASNRLSSGNNEQFF. The CDR3 DNA sequence: TGTGCCAGCAACCGATTGTCTAGCGGGAACAATGAGCAGTTCTTC.

The rearrangement links TRBV6-6 to TRBJ1-1, with 7 positions matching TRBD1. Germline V CDR1 and CDR2: MNHNY, SVGAGI (reference sequence). V shed 2 bases and J 5 bases; nucleotides not matched to a gene: 5. CDR3 length: 14 residues. CDR3 DNA: TGTGCCAGCAGTTACGCCCAGGGGGATACTGAAGCTTTCTTT. It codes for CASSYAQGDTEAFF.

With regard to this clone: Compared with germline, one end of the junction differs, possibly owing to a read error. Other DNA sequences in the sample encode the same CDR3. V gene TRBV29-1 combines with J gene TRBJ1-1, with D possibly being TRBD1 (5 bases). CDR3 length: 13 amino acids. CDR1 is SQVTM and CDR2 is ANQGSEA in the germline V gene. In DNA, the CDR3 is TGCAGCGTCACTACAGGCCCCTACACTGAGGCTTTCTTT. Protein product: CSVTTGPYTEAFF. The complete variable domain, with remaining parts taken from reference TRBV29-1 and TRBJ1-1, reads SAVISQKPSRDICQRGTSLTIQCQVDSQVTMMFWYRQQPGQSLTLIATANQGSEATYESGFVIDKFPISRPNLTFSTLTVSNMSPEDSSIYLCSVTTGPYTEAFFGQGTRLTVV.

The chain carries TRBV4-1 and TRBJ1-2; D is unresolved. The CDR3 is made up of 14 amino acids. Germline-derived CDR1 and CDR2 are MGHRA and YSYEKL. V was clipped by 0 bases and J by 4 bases, with 9 bases between them. CDR3 DNA: TGCGCCAGCAGCCAAGACTCTTCCTCCTATGGCTACACCTTC. This translates into CASSQDSSSYGYTF.

This chain links TRBV18 with TRBJ2-1; TRBD2 agrees at 15 bases. V trimming: 3 bases; J trimming: 2 bases; junction bases outside the gene matches: 5. Germline assignment: CDR1 KGHSH and CDR2 LQKENI. There are 18 residues in the CDR3. Written as DNA, the CDR3 is TGTGCCAGCTCACCGCCGGGACTAGCGGGAGGAACCTACAATGAGCAGTTCTTC. Translation gives CASSPPGLAGGTYNEQFF.

The rearrangement links TRBV10-3 to TRBJ2-6; D not certain. V gave up 0 bases and J gave up 0 bases, with 6 bases separating them. The CDR3 is 16 residues long. Germline V CDR1 and CDR2: ENHRY, SYGVKD. The CDR3 DNA sequence: TGTGCCATCAGTGAGTCACGGGCCTCTGGGGCCAACGTCCTGACTTTC. Translating gives CAISESRASGANVLTF.

J is TRBJ1-2 and V is TRBV30; 7 bases agree with TRBD1. Germline V gene sequence: CDR1 GTSNPN, CDR2 SVGIG (reference sequence). V lost 5 bases to trimming and J lost 7 bases; unmatched junction nucleotides: 7. This CDR3 is built from 12 residues. The CDR3: CAWATGPLGYTF. CDR3 in DNA: TGTGCCTGGGCGACAGGGCCGCTTGGCTACACCTTC.